What follows are 28 T cell receptor beta chains derived from one specimen sequenced in a study of cytomegalovirus exposure and HLA in healthy donors. 60 Vbeta and 13 Jbeta primers were used in PCR. Clones were read by immunoSEQ multiplex PCR, and TCRdb kept only the in-frame ones, dropping some. The sample lists tens of thousands of clones, 73% occurring once. The sequenced sample was PBMCs. These receptors were collected from a woman aged 40 to 50 in good health and CMV-seropositive.

The chain links TRBV5-1 to TRBJ2-3, with a possible D match to TRBD2 (6 bases). V lost 4 bases and J lost 4, with 19 bases in between. Per germline, CDR1 SGHRS and CDR2 YFSETQ. The CDR3 totals 16 residues. This CDR3 is CASSVTRGDGPDTQYF. CDR3 DNA sequence: TGCGCCAGCAGCGTGACGCGGGGAGACGGACCAGATACGCAGTATTTT.

In this sample, this clone turned up once. This chain links TRBV30 with TRBJ1-2; 8 bases align to TRBD1. There are 15 residues in the CDR3. V lost 5 bases, J lost 0 bases, and 8 bases stayed unmatched. Germline V gives CDR1 GTSNPN, CDR2 SVGIG (reference sequence). The CDR3 sequence: CAWYGQGTANYGYTF. The CDR3, as DNA: TGTGCCTGGTATGGACAGGGTACGGCTAACTATGGCTACACCTTC.

The chain has TRBV30 and TRBJ1-4; D possibly corresponds to TRBD1 (6 bases). The V gene lost 3 bases and the J gene lost 4 bases, with 12 bases spanning the gap. The CDR3 contains 14 residues. Germline lookup yields CDR1 GTSNPN and CDR2 SVGIG (reference sequence). CDR3 DNA: TGTGCCTGGAGGGAACAGGGTTATAATGAAAAACTGTTTTTT. It specifies CAWREQGYNEKLFF. The whole variable domain, filled in from reference TRBV30 and TRBJ1-4, reads SQTIHQWPATLVQPVGSPLSLECTVEGTSNPNLYWYRQAAGRGLQLLFYSVGIGQISSEVPQNLSASRPQDRQFILSSKKLLLSDSGFYLCAWREQGYNEKLFFGSGTQLSVL.

The chain employs TRBV5-1 and TRBJ2-7, with TRBD2 identical over 9 bases. The CDR3 is 14 amino acids. Looked up from germline, CDR1 is SGHRS and CDR2 is YFSETQ. J was trimmed by 4 bases and V by 1 base; bases with no gene match: 3. The chain's CDR3 is CASSLRSGSYEQYF. CDR3 nucleotides: TGCGCCAGCAGCTTGCGTAGCGGGAGTTACGAGCAGTACTTC.

The V gene is TRBV30, the J gene TRBJ1-2, with 8 bases identical to TRBD1. There are 13 residues in the CDR3. J gave up 9 bases and V 1 base, and 7 bases lay outside the gene matches. Germline CDR1 GTSNPN, CDR2 SVGIG (reference sequence). The CDR3 coding sequence is TGTGCCTGGAGTGCAGGGCCAGGGGGCCGCTACACCTTC. The encoded protein is CAWSAGPGGRYTF.

CDR3 amino acids: CASSPAGTSKKTQYF. As DNA, the CDR3 is TGTGCCAGCAGCCCAGCCGGGACTAGCAAAAAGACCCAGTACTTC. The chain links TRBV5-4 to TRBJ2-5, with TRBD2 identical over 9 bases. The CDR3 is 15 amino acids. Germline V CDR1 and CDR2: SGHNT, YYREEE (reference sequence). J gave up 6 bases and V 4 bases, and 10 bases lay outside the gene matches.

The rearrangement joins TRBV5-1 to TRBJ1-5, with 7 bases fitting TRBD1. The CDR3 is 17 amino acids. The germline gives CDR1 SGHRS, CDR2 YFSETQ. Germline trimming cut 4 bases from V and 0 bases from J; bases unmatched to any gene: 10. CDR3 coding DNA: TGCGCCAGCAGCCCAGGAGGGACAGCCTATAGCAATCAGCCCCAGCATTTT. This translates into CASSPGGTAYSNQPQHF.

J is TRBJ2-3 and V is TRBV27; 10 nucleotides agree with TRBD2. Trimming removed 4 bases from V and 8 bases from J; junction bases left unmatched: 15. CDR1 is MNHEY, CDR2 SMNVEV, per germline (reference sequence). The CDR3 loop spans 17 amino acids. The CDR3 DNA is TGTGCCAGCAGTTCAGGGCTAGCGGGAGACATATTTGGTACGCAGTATTTT. Its translation is CASSSGLAGDIFGTQYF.

The V call is TRBV7-9, the J call TRBJ1-2, with TRBD1 matching over 9 bases. Per the germline V gene, CDR1 is SEHNR and CDR2 is FQNEAQ (reference sequence). With V trimmed by 5 bases and J by 2 bases, 6 bases remained unmatched. This CDR3 is built from 15 residues. The CDR3 loop is CASSQTGTGNYGYTF. DNA of the CDR3: TGTGCCAGCAGCCAGACCGGGACAGGGAACTATGGCTACACCTTC.

The J gene is TRBJ2-2, the V gene TRBV4-3, with TRBD2 identical over 10 bases. CDR3 size: 19 residues. The V gene end was trimmed by 0 bases and the J gene end by 5 bases; junction bases not matched to a gene: 12. Germline V gene data show CDR1 as LGHNA and CDR2 as YSLEER. CDR3 in DNA: TGCGCCAGCAGCCAAGAGTTCAGGGTAGCGGGAGGTCGTACCGGGGAGCTGTTTTTT. Amino acids: CASSQEFRVAGGRTGELFF.

This sequence joins TRBV25-1 and TRBJ2-1, with 9 bases matching TRBD1. The germline V gene encodes CDR1 MGHDK and CDR2 SYGVNS. The CDR3 has 15 residues. J was trimmed by 6 bases and V by 5 bases; bases with no gene match: 8. CDR3 amino acids: CASSPHRDRANEQFF. In DNA form, the CDR3 reads TGTGCCAGCAGTCCACACCGGGACAGGGCCAATGAGCAGTTCTTC.

The chain has TRBV19 and TRBJ2-1, with D possibly being TRBD1 (5 bases). The CDR3 runs to 16 residues. CDR1 is LNHDA and CDR2 is SQIVND in the germline V gene (reference sequence). V was trimmed by 6 bases and J by 6 bases, leaving 21 bases between them. CDR3 sequence reads: CASSTINRIGANEQFF. The CDR3 nucleotides are TGTGCCAGTAGCACCATAAACAGGATTGGAGCCAATGAGCAGTTCTTC.

V usage is TRBV7-6 and J usage is TRBJ2-7, with D possibly being TRBD2 (6 bases). Trimming removed 4 bases from V and 2 bases from J, with 12 bases in between. Per the germline V gene, CDR1 is SGHVS and CDR2 is FNYEAQ. The CDR3 extends over 14 amino acids. CDR3 coding DNA: TGTGCCAGCAGCTACCGGGACTCAGCCTACGAGCAGTACTTC. Amino acids: CASSYRDSAYEQYF. The whole variable domain, filled in from reference TRBV7-6 and TRBJ2-7, reads GAGVSQSPRYKVTKRGQDVALRCDPISGHVSLYWYRQALGQGPEFLTYFNYEAQQDKSGLPNDRFSAERPEGSISTLTIQRTEQRDSAMYRCASSYRDSAYEQYFGPGTRLTVT.

The gene calls are TRBV4-3 and TRBJ2-7; a weak D match, TRBD1 (5 bases). Trimming removed 0 bases at V and 3 bases at J, with 15 bases between. CDR3 length: 16 residues. The germline gives CDR1 LGHNA, CDR2 YSLEER. This CDR3 reads CASSQDRSTVNYEQYF. CDR3 coding DNA: TGCGCCAGCAGCCAAGATAGGTCGACAGTTAACTACGAGCAGTACTTC.

The chain combines TRBV28 with TRBJ1-5; 9 nucleotides agree with TRBD1. Trimming removed 7 bases from V and 6 bases from J; junction bases left unmatched: 10. CDR1 is MDHEN and CDR2 is SYDVKM in the germline V gene. This CDR3 contains 15 residues. The CDR3 here is CASNTPGQGRQPQHF. The CDR3 DNA reads TGTGCCAGCAATACTCCGGGACAGGGACGTCAGCCCCAGCATTTT.

J is TRBJ1-1 and V is TRBV11-2; D may be TRBD1 (5 bases). V gave up 7 bases and J gave up 0 bases, with 18 bases separating them. The germline V gene has CDR1 SGHAT and CDR2 FQNNGV. The CDR3 sequence is 16 residues long. Written as DNA, the CDR3 is TGTGCCAGCACCTTGCAGCCGACAGTCATGAACACTGAAGCTTTCTTT. Its translation is CASTLQPTVMNTEAFF.

The chain combines TRBV10-1 with TRBJ1-1; D not resolved. Germline CDR1 is WNHNN and CDR2 is SYGVQD (reference sequence). V lost 2 bases to trimming and J lost 2 bases, with 6 bases between them. The CDR3 is 13 amino acids. In nucleotides, the CDR3 is TGCGCCAGCAGTGAGGTTGGCAACACTGAAGCTTTCTTT. It encodes CASSEVGNTEAFF.

The V call is TRBV5-4, the J call TRBJ1-3, with 11 bases matching TRBD1. V gave up 3 bases and J gave up 4 bases; unmatched junction bases: 3. This CDR3 contains 15 residues. CDR1 is SGHNT and CDR2 is YYREEE in the germline V gene (reference sequence). The chain's CDR3 is CASSYGQGAGNTIYF. In DNA, the CDR3 is TGTGCCAGCAGCTACGGACAGGGGGCCGGAAACACCATATATTTT.

In the case of this clone: The junction departs from the called germline gene at one end, perhaps through a read error. The chain joins TRBV10-3 to TRBJ1-5; weak D call: TRBD1 (5 bases). The germline V gene has CDR1 ENHRY and CDR2 SYGVKD. CDR3 length: 14 residues. The CDR3 sequence: CASSYLAGQQPQHF. For the CDR3, the DNA is TGTGCCAGCAGTTACTTGGCAGGGCAACAGCCCCAGCATTTT.

The chain's CDR3 is CASSRPGQGHNEQFF. DNA for the CDR3: TGTGCCAGTAGTAGACCGGGACAGGGGCACAATGAGCAGTTCTTC. V usage is TRBV19 and J usage is TRBJ2-1, with 10 bases aligning to TRBD1. The trim removed 4 bases at V and 5 bases at J, leaving 5 bases unmatched. The germline CDR1 and CDR2 sequences are LNHDA and SQIVND (reference sequence). CDR3 length equals 15 residues.

CDR3 coding DNA: TGCAGCGCTACCAGGGGGCCGAACACTGAAGCTTTCTTT. Translated: CSATRGPNTEAFF. The V call is TRBV29-1, the J call TRBJ1-1, with TRBD1 matching over 8 bases. V lost 7 bases, J lost 1 base, and 5 bases stayed unmatched. The germline gives CDR1 SQVTM, CDR2 ANQGSEA. This CDR3 comprises 13 residues.

J is TRBJ1-6 and V is TRBV7-2, with unresolved D. V was shortened by 1 base and J by 8 bases, with 9 bases between the two germline ends. Germline V gives CDR1 SGHTA, CDR2 FQGNSA. This CDR3 is 14 amino acids long. For the CDR3, the DNA is TGTGCCAGCAGCTTAGAACTCGATGATTCACCCCTCCACTTT. Its translation is CASSLELDDSPLHF.

This clone has a single count. The J gene is TRBJ1-4, the V gene TRBV25-1; D is uncertain. CDR1 is MGHDK and CDR2 is SYGVNS in the germline V gene. V lost 2 bases, J lost 0 bases, and 7 bases lay in between. The CDR3 covers 15 residues. CDR3 amino acids: CASSEIRATNEKLFF. As DNA, the CDR3 is TGTGCCAGCAGTGAAATTCGGGCAACTAATGAAAAACTGTTTTTT.

This clone was picked up many times. The genes are TRBV6-1 and TRBJ2-3, with D possibly matching TRBD1 (6 bases). The CDR3 extends over 14 amino acids. From germline, CDR1 is MNHNS and CDR2 SASEGT. Trimming removed 2 bases at V and 5 bases at J, with 11 bases between. The CDR3 sequence: CASSEQGLGDTQYF. CDR3 sequence (DNA): TGTGCCAGCAGTGAACAGGGGCTTGGAGATACGCAGTATTTT.

The chain links TRBV13 to TRBJ2-7; D is perhaps TRBD1 (6 bases). Per germline, CDR1 PRHDT and CDR2 FYEKMQ (reference sequence). V was clipped by 6 bases and J by 5 bases, with 14 bases between them. This CDR3 has 13 residues. This CDR3 reads CASRTGQRNEQYF. Here the CDR3 DNA reads TGTGCCAGCAGGACTGGACAGCGTAACGAGCAGTACTTC.

The CDR3 sequence is CASSVQGKGETQYF. CDR3 sequence (DNA): TGTGCCAGCAGTGTCCAGGGGAAGGGAGAGACCCAGTACTTC. The chain carries TRBV2 and TRBJ2-5; the D gene is possibly TRBD1 (6 bases). Between the trimmed V and J ends, which lost 4 bases and 4 bases, there was a span of 13 bases. The germline gives CDR1 SNHLY, CDR2 FYNNEI. The CDR3 has 14 residues.

This rearrangement joins TRBV6-5 to TRBJ1-1, with 9 bases lining up with TRBD1. Trimming removed 4 bases from V and 4 bases from J; junction bases left unmatched: 10. This CDR3 has 16 residues. Per germline, CDR1 MNHEY and CDR2 SVGAGI. In DNA, the CDR3 is TGTGCCAGCAGTTCCCCGGGACAGGGATGGGGCACTGAAGCTTTCTTT. This translates into CASSSPGQGWGTEAFF.

This sequence joins TRBV7-2 and TRBJ2-7, with 7 bases matching TRBD1. Germline assignment: CDR1 SGHTA and CDR2 FQGNSA. Trimming removed 1 base from V and 1 base from J; junction bases left unmatched: 7. The length of the CDR3 is 16 residues. CDR3 nucleotide sequence: TGTGCCAGCAGCTTAGACTTAGGCAGGGGGTCCTACGAGCAGTACTTC. Protein product: CASSLDLGRGSYEQYF.